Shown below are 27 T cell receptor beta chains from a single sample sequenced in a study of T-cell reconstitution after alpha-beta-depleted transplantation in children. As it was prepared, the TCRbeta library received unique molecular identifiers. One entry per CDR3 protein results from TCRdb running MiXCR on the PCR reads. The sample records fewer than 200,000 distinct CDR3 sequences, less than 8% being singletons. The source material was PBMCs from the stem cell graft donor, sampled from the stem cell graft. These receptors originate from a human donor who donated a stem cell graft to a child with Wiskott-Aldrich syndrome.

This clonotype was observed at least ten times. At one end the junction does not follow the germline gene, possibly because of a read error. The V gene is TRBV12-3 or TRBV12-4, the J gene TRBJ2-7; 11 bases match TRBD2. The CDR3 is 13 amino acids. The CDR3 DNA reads TGTGCCAGCAGTCTAGCGGGGGGTGACGAGCAGTACTTC. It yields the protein CASSLAGGDEQYF.

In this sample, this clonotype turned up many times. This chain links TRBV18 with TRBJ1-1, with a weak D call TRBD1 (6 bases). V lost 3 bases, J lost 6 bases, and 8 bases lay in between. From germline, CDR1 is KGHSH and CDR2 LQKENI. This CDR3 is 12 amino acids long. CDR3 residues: CASSPRTAEAFF. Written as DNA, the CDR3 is TGTGCCAGCTCACCCAGGACAGCTGAAGCTTTCTTT.

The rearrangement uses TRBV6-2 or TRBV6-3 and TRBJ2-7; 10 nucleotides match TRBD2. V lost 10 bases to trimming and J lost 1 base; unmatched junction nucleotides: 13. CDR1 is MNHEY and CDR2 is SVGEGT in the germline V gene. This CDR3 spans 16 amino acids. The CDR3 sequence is CATRRLGLAVSYEQYF. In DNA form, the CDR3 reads TGTGCCACGAGAAGACTTGGACTAGCGGTTTCCTACGAGCAGTACTTC.

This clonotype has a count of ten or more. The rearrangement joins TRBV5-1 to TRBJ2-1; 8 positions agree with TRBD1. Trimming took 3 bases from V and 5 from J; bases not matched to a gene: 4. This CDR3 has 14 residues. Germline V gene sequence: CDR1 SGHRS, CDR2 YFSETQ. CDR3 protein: CASSSPGQDNEQFF. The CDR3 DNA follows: TGCGCCAGCAGCTCCCCGGGACAGGACAATGAGCAGTTCTTC.

This chain's CDR3 is CAISEGAGGPSDEQYF. The CDR3 DNA sequence: TGTGCCATCAGTGAGGGAGCGGGAGGGCCGTCTGACGAGCAGTACTTC. J is TRBJ2-7 and V is TRBV10-3, with 10 bases lining up with TRBD2. The V gene's germline CDR1 is ENHRY and CDR2 SYGVKD. J was trimmed by 5 bases and V by 2 bases; bases with no gene match: 9. This CDR3 contains 16 residues.

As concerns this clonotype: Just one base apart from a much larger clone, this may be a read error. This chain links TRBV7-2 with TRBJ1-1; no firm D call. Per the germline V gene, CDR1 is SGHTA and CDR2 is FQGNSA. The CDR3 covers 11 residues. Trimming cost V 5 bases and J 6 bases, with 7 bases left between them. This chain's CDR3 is CASSPLAEAFF. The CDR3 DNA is TGTGCCAGCAGCCCTCTCGCTGAAGCTTTCTTT. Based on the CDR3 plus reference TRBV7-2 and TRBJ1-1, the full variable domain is GAGVSQSPSNKVTEKGKDVELRCDPISGHTALYWYRQSLGQGLEFLIYFQGNSAPDKSGLPSDRFSAERTGGSVSTLTIQRTQQEDSAVYLCASSPLAEAFFGQGTRLTVV.

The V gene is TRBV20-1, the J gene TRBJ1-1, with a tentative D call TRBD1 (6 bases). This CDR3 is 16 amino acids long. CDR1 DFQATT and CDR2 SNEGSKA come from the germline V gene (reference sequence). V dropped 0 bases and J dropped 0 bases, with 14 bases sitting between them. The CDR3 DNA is TGCAGTGCTAGAGAACTAAACAGGGATGTGAACACTGAAGCTTTCTTT. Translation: CSARELNRDVNTEAFF.

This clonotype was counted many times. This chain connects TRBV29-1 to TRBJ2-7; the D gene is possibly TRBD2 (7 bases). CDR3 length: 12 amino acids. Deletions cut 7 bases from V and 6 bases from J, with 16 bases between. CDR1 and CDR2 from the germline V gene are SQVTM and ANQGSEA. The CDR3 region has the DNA TGCAGCGGCCGAGGGGGGGTCGGCGAGCAGTACTTC. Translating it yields CSGRGGVGEQYF.

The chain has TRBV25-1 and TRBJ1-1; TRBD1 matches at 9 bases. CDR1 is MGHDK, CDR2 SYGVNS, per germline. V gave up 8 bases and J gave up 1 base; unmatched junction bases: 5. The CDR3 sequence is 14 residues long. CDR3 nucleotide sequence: TGTGCCAGCGACTCGGGACAGGGGAACACTGAAGCTTTCTTT. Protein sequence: CASDSGQGNTEAFF.

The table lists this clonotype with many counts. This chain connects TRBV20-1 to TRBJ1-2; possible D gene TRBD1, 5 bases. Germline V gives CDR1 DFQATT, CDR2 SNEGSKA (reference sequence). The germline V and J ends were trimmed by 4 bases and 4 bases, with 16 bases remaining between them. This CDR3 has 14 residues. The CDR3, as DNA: TGCAGTGCTACGGGGGGGTCGGGTGGCTATGGCTACACCTTC. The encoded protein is CSATGGSGGYGYTF.

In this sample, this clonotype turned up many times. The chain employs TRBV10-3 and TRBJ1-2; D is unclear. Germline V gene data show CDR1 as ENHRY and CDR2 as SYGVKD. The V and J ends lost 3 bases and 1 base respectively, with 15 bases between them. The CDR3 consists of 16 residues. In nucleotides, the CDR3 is TGTGCCATCAGTGAAAGTAGGGTAGGGATTAACTATGGCTACACCTTC. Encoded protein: CAISESRVGINYGYTF.

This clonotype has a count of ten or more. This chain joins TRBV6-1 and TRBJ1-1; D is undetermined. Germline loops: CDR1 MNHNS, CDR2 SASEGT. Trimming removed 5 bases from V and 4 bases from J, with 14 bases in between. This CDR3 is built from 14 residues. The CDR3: CASSPMRLSTEAFF. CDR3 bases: TGTGCCAGCAGTCCCATGAGGTTGAGCACTGAAGCTTTCTTT.

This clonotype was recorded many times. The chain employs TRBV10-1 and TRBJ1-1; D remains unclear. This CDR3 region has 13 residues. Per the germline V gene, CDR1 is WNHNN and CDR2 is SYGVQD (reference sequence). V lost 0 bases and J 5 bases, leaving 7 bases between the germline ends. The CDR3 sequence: CASSESRRTEAFF. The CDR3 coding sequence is TGCGCCAGCAGTGAGTCCAGGAGGACTGAAGCTTTCTTT.

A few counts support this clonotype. The CDR3 sequence is CASSSGRDRGHRSYEQYF. For the CDR3, the DNA is TGCGCCAGCAGCTCGGGCCGGGACAGGGGGCACCGATCCTACGAGCAGTACTTC. This rearrangement joins TRBV5-1 to TRBJ2-7; TRBD1 matches at 12 bases. Germline CDR1 reads SGHRS; CDR2 reads YFSETQ. The CDR3 runs to 18 residues. Trimming cost V 3 bases and J 1 base; bases outside gene matches: 11.

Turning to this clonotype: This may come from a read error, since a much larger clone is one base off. The CDR3 here is CSARDFGDRGYEQFF. The DNA of the CDR3 is TGCAGTGCTAGGGACTTCGGGGACAGGGGGTATGAGCAGTTCTTC. This sequence joins TRBV20-1 and TRBJ2-1; 11 bases line up with TRBD1. This CDR3 spans 15 amino acids. J was trimmed by 8 bases and V by 3 bases; bases with no gene match: 9. Germline CDR1 DFQATT, CDR2 SNEGSKA (reference sequence).

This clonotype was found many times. The CDR3 is CASSPIGHTEAFF. The CDR3 DNA is TGTGCCAGCAGCCCGATCGGTCACACTGAAGCTTTCTTT. The chain uses TRBV7-9 and TRBJ1-1, with unresolved D. Germline V gene sequence: CDR1 SEHNR, CDR2 FQNEAQ (reference sequence). The length of the CDR3 is 13 residues. Trimming removed 5 bases from V and 3 bases from J, with 10 bases in between.

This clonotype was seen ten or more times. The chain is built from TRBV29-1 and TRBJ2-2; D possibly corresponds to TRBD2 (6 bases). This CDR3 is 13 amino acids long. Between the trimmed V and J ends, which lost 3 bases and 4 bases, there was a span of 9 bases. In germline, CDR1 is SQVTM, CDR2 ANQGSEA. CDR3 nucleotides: TGCAGCGTTGACAGGGAGGTCACCGGGGAGCTGTTTTTT. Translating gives CSVDREVTGELFF.

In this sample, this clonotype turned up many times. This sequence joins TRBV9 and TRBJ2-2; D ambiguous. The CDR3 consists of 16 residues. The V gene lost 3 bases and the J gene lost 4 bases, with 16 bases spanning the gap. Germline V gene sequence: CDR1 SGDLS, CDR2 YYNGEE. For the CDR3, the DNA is TGTGCCAGCAGCGAAGACGGTTTCGAAGGCACCGGGGAGCTGTTTTTT. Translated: CASSEDGFEGTGELFF.

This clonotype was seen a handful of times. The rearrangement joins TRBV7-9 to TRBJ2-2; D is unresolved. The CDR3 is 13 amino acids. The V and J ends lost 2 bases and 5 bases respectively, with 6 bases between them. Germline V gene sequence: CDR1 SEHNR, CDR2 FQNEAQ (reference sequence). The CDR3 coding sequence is TGTGCCAGCAGCTTACCCACAACCGGGGAGCTGTTTTTT. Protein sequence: CASSLPTTGELFF.

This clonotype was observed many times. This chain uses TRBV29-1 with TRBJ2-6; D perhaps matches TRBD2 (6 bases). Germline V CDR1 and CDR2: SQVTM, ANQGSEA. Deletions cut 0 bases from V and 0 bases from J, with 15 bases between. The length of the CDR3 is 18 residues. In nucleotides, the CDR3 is TGCAGCGTTGAAGATTTGGAGGGGACCCGCTCTGGGGCCAACGTCCTGACTTTC. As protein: CSVEDLEGTRSGANVLTF. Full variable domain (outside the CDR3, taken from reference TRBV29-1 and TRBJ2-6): SAVISQKPSRDICQRGTSLTIQCQVDSQVTMMFWYRQQPGQSLTLIATANQGSEATYESGFVIDKFPISRPNLTFSTLTVSNMSPEDSSIYLCSVEDLEGTRSGANVLTFGAGSRLTVL.

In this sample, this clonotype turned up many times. CDR3 region: CASSTDSSNQPQHF. Written as DNA, the CDR3 is TGTGCCAGCAGCACGGACAGTAGCAATCAGCCCCAGCATTTT. The rearrangement uses TRBV7-9 and TRBJ1-5, with D possibly TRBD1 on 6 matching bases. This CDR3 spans 14 amino acids. Germline lookup yields CDR1 SEHNR and CDR2 FQNEAQ (reference sequence). Trimming took 5 bases from V and 0 from J, leaving 8 bases between them.

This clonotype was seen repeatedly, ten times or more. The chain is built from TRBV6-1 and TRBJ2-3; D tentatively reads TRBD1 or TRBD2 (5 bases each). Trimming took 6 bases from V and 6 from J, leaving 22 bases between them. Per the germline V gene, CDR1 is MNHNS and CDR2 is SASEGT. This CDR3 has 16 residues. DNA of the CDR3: TGTGCCAGCAGCCCCGTAAGTGGGGCGCGGGCGGATACGCAGTATTTT. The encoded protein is CASSPVSGARADTQYF.

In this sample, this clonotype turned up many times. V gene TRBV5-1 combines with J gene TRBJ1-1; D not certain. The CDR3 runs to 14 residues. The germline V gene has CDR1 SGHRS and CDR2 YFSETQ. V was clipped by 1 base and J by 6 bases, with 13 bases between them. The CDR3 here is CASSLSLLRAEAFF. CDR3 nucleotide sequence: TGCGCCAGCAGCTTGTCGCTCCTTAGGGCTGAAGCTTTCTTT. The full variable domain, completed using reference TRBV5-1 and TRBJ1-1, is KAGVTQTPRYLIKTRGQQVTLSCSPISGHRSVSWYQQTPGQGLQFLFEYFSETQRNKGNFPGRFSGRQFSNSRSEMNVSTLELGDSALYLCASSLSLLRAEAFFGQGTRLTVV.

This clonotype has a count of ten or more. The chain's CDR3 is CASRWTSGGAADTQYF. The CDR3 DNA reads as TGTGCCAGCAGATGGACTAGCGGGGGGGCAGCAGATACGCAGTATTTT. This sequence joins TRBV28 and TRBJ2-3, with 15 bases identical to TRBD2. This CDR3 comprises 16 residues. Germline assignment: CDR1 MDHEN and CDR2 SYDVKM. V shed 6 bases, J shed 4 bases, and the junction held 5 bases outside the gene matches.

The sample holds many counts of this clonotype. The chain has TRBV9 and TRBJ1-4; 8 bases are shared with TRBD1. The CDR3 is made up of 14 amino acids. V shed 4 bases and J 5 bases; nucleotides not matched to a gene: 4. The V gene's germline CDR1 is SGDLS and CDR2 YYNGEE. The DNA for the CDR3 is TGTGCCAGCAGCCTACGGACAGGGAATGAAAAACTGTTTTTT. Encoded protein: CASSLRTGNEKLFF.

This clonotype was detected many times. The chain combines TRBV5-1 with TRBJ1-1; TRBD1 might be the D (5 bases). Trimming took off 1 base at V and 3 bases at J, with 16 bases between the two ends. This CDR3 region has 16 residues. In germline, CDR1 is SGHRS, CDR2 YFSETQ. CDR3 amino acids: CASSLPESQGYTEAFF. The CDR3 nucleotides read TGCGCCAGCAGCTTGCCAGAGAGTCAGGGATACACTGAAGCTTTCTTT.

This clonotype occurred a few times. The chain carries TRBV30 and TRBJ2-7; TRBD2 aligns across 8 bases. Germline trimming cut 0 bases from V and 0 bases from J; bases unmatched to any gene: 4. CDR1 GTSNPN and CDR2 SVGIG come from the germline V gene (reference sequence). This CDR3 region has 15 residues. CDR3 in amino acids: CAWSVVGTSSYEQYF. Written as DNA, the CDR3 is TGTGCCTGGAGTGTTGTTGGGACTAGCTCCTACGAGCAGTACTTC.